The 22 T cell receptor beta chains given below trace back to one sample, sequenced in a study of shared clonotypes between healthy human individuals. Clones were read by immunoSEQ multiplex PCR, and TCRdb kept only the in-frame ones, dropping some. Here the sample spans roughly 1,500,000 clones, nearly 99% being singletons. The sequencing input was naive CD4+ T cells sorted from blood. Described subset: CD45RA+ positively selected. These receptors were collected from a man aged 25-45 years in good health.

The chain joins TRBV5-1 to TRBJ1-2; 11 nucleotides align to TRBD1. Germline assignment: CDR1 SGHRS and CDR2 YFSETQ. Losses at the gene ends were 4 bases for V and 7 bases for J; bases not matched to a gene: 12. The CDR3 loop spans 16 amino acids. The CDR3: CASSPGTGGPMPGYTF. CDR3 coding DNA: TGCGCCAGCAGCCCTGGGACAGGGGGGCCAATGCCTGGCTACACCTTC.

V is TRBV25-1 and J is TRBJ2-7; D ambiguous. Germline CDR1 and CDR2: MGHDK and SYGVNS. The V gene lost 3 bases and the J gene lost 0 bases, with 15 bases spanning the gap. The length of the CDR3 is 16 residues. CDR3 sequence reads: CASSDILKGTSYEQYF. The CDR3 region has the DNA TGTGCCAGCAGTGACATTCTGAAAGGAACCTCCTACGAGCAGTACTTC.

As for this clone: Other DNA sequences from this sample encode an identical CDR3 as well. The chain recombines TRBV5-4 with TRBJ2-6; D is uncertain. The CDR3 runs 15 residues. Germline loops: CDR1 SGHNT, CDR2 YYREEE (reference sequence). Trimming stripped 0 bases from V and 0 bases from J, with 4 bases between. CDR3 nucleotides: TGTGCCAGCAGCTTGGTTGGCTCTGGGGCCAACGTCCTGACTTTC. Its translation is CASSLVGSGANVLTF.

V is TRBV6-5 and J is TRBJ2-4; TRBD2 agrees at 7 bases. Trimming removed 6 bases from V and 0 bases from J; junction bases left unmatched: 5. This CDR3 is 15 amino acids long. Germline CDR1 MNHEY, CDR2 SVGAGI. CDR3 nucleotides: TGTGCCAGCAGGGCCGGCGGGGGAGCCAAAAACATTCAGTACTTC. Protein sequence: CASRAGGGAKNIQYF.

The rearrangement links TRBV28 to TRBJ2-7, with D possibly being TRBD2 (7 bases). Trimming shortened V by 6 bases and J by 4 bases, and 19 bases separated the two germline ends. This CDR3 has 15 residues. Germline values: CDR1 MDHEN, CDR2 SYDVKM. Here the CDR3 DNA reads TGTGCCAGCAGCCAGGGGAGACTAGCCTCGTACGAGCAGTACTTC. Translating gives CASSQGRLASYEQYF.

The V and J genes are TRBV6-5 and TRBJ1-2, with 10 bases identical to TRBD1. The CDR3 runs to 16 residues. Germline-derived CDR1 and CDR2 are MNHEY and SVGAGI. Losses at the gene ends were 2 bases for V and 4 bases for J; bases not matched to a gene: 7. The CDR3 loop reads CASSYRPTGGIYGYTF. Written as DNA, the CDR3 is TGTGCCAGCAGTTACAGACCGACAGGGGGCATCTATGGCTACACCTTC.

The chain recombines TRBV18 with TRBJ2-7; 10 bases align to TRBD1. Germline CDR1 KGHSH, CDR2 LQKENI. CDR3 length: 13 amino acids. V shed 5 bases, J shed 10 bases, and the junction held 8 bases outside the gene matches. This CDR3 reads CASSRGTGEKQYF. The CDR3 DNA sequence: TGTGCCAGCTCAAGGGGGACAGGGGAGAAACAGTACTTC. Full variable domain (rest looked up from reference TRBV18 and TRBJ2-7): NAGVMQNPRHLVRRRGQEARLRCSPMKGHSHVYWYRQLPEEGLKFMVYLQKENIIDESGMPKERFSAEFPKEGPSILRIQQVVRGDSAAYFCASSRGTGEKQYFGPGTRLTVT.

This chain joins TRBV11-2 and TRBJ2-1; 7 bases agree with TRBD2. Germline CDR1 is SGHAT and CDR2 is FQNNGV. Unmatched junction bases numbered 8, after V lost 5 bases and J lost 7 bases. The CDR3 loop spans 14 amino acids. The CDR3 reads CASSGREQVNEQFF. CDR3 nucleotide sequence: TGTGCCAGCAGCGGGCGGGAGCAAGTGAATGAGCAGTTCTTC.

This chain connects TRBV30 to TRBJ2-7; no clear D. In germline, CDR1 is GTSNPN, CDR2 SVGIG (reference sequence). The CDR3 runs to 14 residues. The ends were cut back, 1 base at V and 1 base at J, with 11 bases in the middle. CDR3 nucleotide sequence: TGTGCCTGGAGTGGGGAAGGGCTGTCCTACGAGCAGTACTTC. Translating it yields CAWSGEGLSYEQYF.

CDR3 in amino acids: CASSPPSSLRNEKLFF. DNA for the CDR3: TGTGCCAGCTCACCACCCTCTTCTTTGAGGAATGAAAAACTGTTTTTT. The chain combines TRBV18 with TRBJ1-4, with D unresolved. The ends were cut back, 0 bases at V and 5 bases at J, with 13 bases in the middle. The CDR3 has 16 residues. Germline CDR1 reads KGHSH; CDR2 reads LQKENI.

The rearrangement uses TRBV15 and TRBJ2-7, with 8 bases aligning to TRBD1. The V segment lost 1 base and the J segment 0 bases; nucleotides outside the gene matches: 8. CDR3 length: 17 residues. Germline V gene lookup returns CDR1 LNHNV and CDR2 YYDKDF (reference sequence). The CDR3 protein is CATSRGLAQGVSYEQYF. Written as DNA, the CDR3 is TGTGCCACCAGCAGAGGACTCGCACAGGGGGTCTCCTACGAGCAGTACTTC.

The gene calls are TRBV6-6 and TRBJ2-1, with unresolved D. The CDR3 runs to 12 residues. Germline CDR1 MNHNY, CDR2 SVGAGI (reference sequence). V lost 5 bases and J 4 bases, leaving 6 bases between the germline ends. The CDR3 sequence: CASSPGYNEQFF. The CDR3 DNA is TGTGCCAGCAGTCCCGGATACAATGAGCAGTTCTTC.

This chain links TRBV18 with TRBJ2-5, with 10 bases aligning to TRBD2. This CDR3 is 14 amino acids long. After removal of 3 bases from V and 7 bases from J, the junction contained 5 bases not matched to a gene. From germline, CDR1 is KGHSH and CDR2 LQKENI. The CDR3 DNA is TGTGCCAGCTCACCGCCTAGCGGGAGTCGGACCCAGTACTTC. This sequence encodes CASSPPSGSRTQYF.

This clone occurred once. The chain couples TRBV11-2 to TRBJ2-7; possibly TRBD2 for D (5 bases). Germline assignment: CDR1 SGHAT and CDR2 FQNNGV. Trimming removed 0 bases from V and 2 bases from J, with 11 bases in between. The CDR3 runs 15 residues. CDR3 amino acids: CASSLEVERTYEQYF. The CDR3 nucleotides are TGTGCCAGCAGCTTAGAGGTCGAGCGGACCTACGAGCAGTACTTC.

The chain recombines TRBV6-4 with TRBJ2-3; no reliable D call. Trimming removed 5 bases at V and 5 bases at J, with 17 bases between. The germline V gene encodes CDR1 MRHNA and CDR2 SNTAGT. The CDR3 consists of 15 residues. The CDR3 reads CASSPLVGLEDTQYF. Here the CDR3 DNA reads TGTGCCAGCAGTCCCTTGGTTGGCTTGGAAGATACGCAGTATTTT.

V gene TRBV5-1 combines with J gene TRBJ2-1; no clear D gene. Trimming shortened V by 0 bases and J by 1 base, and 11 bases separated the two germline ends. This CDR3 is 16 amino acids long. Per germline, CDR1 SGHRS and CDR2 YFSETQ. The CDR3 is CASSLAGFSSYNEQFF. The CDR3 DNA sequence: TGCGCCAGCAGCTTGGCCGGATTCTCTTCCTACAATGAGCAGTTCTTC. The variable domain in full, completed from reference TRBV5-1 and TRBJ2-1, reads KAGVTQTPRYLIKTRGQQVTLSCSPISGHRSVSWYQQTPGQGLQFLFEYFSETQRNKGNFPGRFSGRQFSNSRSEMNVSTLELGDSALYLCASSLAGFSSYNEQFFGPGTRLTVL.

The V call is TRBV6-6, the J call TRBJ1-3; 9 nucleotides match TRBD1. This CDR3 is 16 amino acids long. Unmatched junction bases numbered 4, after V lost 2 bases and J lost 2 bases. Germline assignment: CDR1 MNHNY and CDR2 SVGAGI (reference sequence). The CDR3 loop reads CASSYPGTGTGNTIYF. The CDR3 DNA reads TGTGCCAGCAGTTACCCAGGGACAGGGACTGGAAACACCATATATTTT.

The chain carries TRBV19 and TRBJ2-7; 10 positions match TRBD1. The CDR3 totals 15 residues. V dropped 9 bases and J dropped 1; count of bases not matched to a gene: 9. CDR1 is LNHDA, CDR2 SQIVND, per germline (reference sequence). The CDR3 DNA follows: TGTGCCAGCCACCCGACAGGGGGCCAATCCTACGAGCAGTACTTC. Its translation: CASHPTGGQSYEQYF.

The chain recombines TRBV7-2 with TRBJ2-7, with D perhaps matching TRBD2 (6 bases). The CDR3 has 14 amino acids. Per germline, CDR1 SGHTA and CDR2 FQGNSA. V was shortened by 3 bases and J by 4 bases, with 13 bases between the two germline ends. The CDR3, as DNA: TGTGCCAGCAGCTTTGTCGGGAGTCAGTACGAGCAGTACTTC. This gives the protein CASSFVGSQYEQYF.

This chain uses TRBV7-6 with TRBJ2-1, with 11 nucleotides matching TRBD2. The V and J ends lost 2 bases and 10 bases, in that order; junction bases with no gene match: 10. The germline CDR1 and CDR2 sequences are SGHVS and FNYEAQ. The CDR3 sequence is 16 residues long. CDR3 in DNA: TGTGCCAGCAGCTTAATTGTTAGCGGGAGGGCATGGGAGCAGTTCTTC. Residues: CASSLIVSGRAWEQFF.

Comments on this clone: Relative to the germline gene, one junction end is altered; a read error may explain this. The chain combines TRBV28 with TRBJ2-1; 7 nucleotides line up with TRBD1. CDR1 and CDR2 from the germline V gene are MDHEN and SYDVKM. The CDR3 sequence is 13 residues long. The CDR3 reads CASSQTGFSERFF. CDR3 sequence (DNA): TGTGCCAGCAGTCAGACAGGGTTTTCCGAGCGGTTCTTC. The full variable domain, completed using reference TRBV28 and TRBJ2-1, is DVKVTQSSRYLVKRTGEKVFLECVQDMDHENMFWYRQDPGLGLRLIYFSYDVKMKEKGDIPEGYSVSREKKERFSLILESASTNQTSMYLCASSQTGFSERFFGPGTRLTVL.

The table lists this clone with a few counts. Other DNA sequences within the sample encode an identical CDR3. The V and J genes are TRBV27 and TRBJ2-7, with no clear D. The CDR3 covers 11 residues. Deletions cut 4 bases from V and 2 bases from J, with 3 bases between. Germline V CDR1 and CDR2: MNHEY, SMNVEV (reference sequence). The CDR3 loop reads CASSSTYEQYF. The CDR3 DNA reads as TGTGCCAGCAGTTCCACCTACGAGCAGTACTTC.